What follows is one T cell receptor beta chain and its context. The sample comes from a study of blood T cell repertoires in COVID-19. About the research overall: Some COVID-19 samples were acute and others convalescent; all came from the United States, Italy and Spain. T cells, B-cell-depleted T cells, or PBMCs provided the cDNA or gDNA that served as material.

As originally analysed: Reference gene primer amplification gave estimated nucleated cell counts. Here immunoSEQ multiplex PCR was the method, and the copy in TCRdb shows in-frame clones only, minus some. V, J and clone size are those of that table, while D and trimming were read from the DNA. The sample shows under 300,000 clones, 75% to 85% of them seen only once. Per germline, CDR1 MNHNS and CDR2 SASEGT. This CDR3 region has 17 residues. The germline V and J ends were trimmed by 3 bases and 3 bases, with 17 bases remaining between them. The receptor was derived from a woman aged 60 to 75 with active or convalescent COVID-19. The rearrangement links TRBV6-1 to TRBJ2-2; a weak D match, TRBD1 (6 bases). The sample consisted of peripheral blood. The CDR3 is CASSEDSPAWDTGELFF. Written as DNA, the CDR3 is TGTGCCAGCAGTGAGGACAGCCCAGCCTGGGACACCGGGGAGCTGTTTTTT.